Listed here is a single T cell receptor (beta chain). Its target is not known. The germline V gene has CDR1 MGHRA and CDR2 YSYEKL. V shed 4 bases and J 1 base; nucleotides not matched to a gene: 3. This CDR3 region has 15 residues. This specimen comes from a study of T cells in narcolepsy. Study details: Patients with NT1 or NT2 and healthy control donors were enrolled. Regarding the study as a whole: Some memory CD4+ repertoires had no autoreactive clone sequences. Comparing one patient's CSF and blood CD4+ clonotypes highlighted HCRT- and TRIB2-specific autoreactive clonotypes. Autoreactive clonotypes reportedly recurred in blood of same and different patients, not controls.

Produced via immunoSEQ multiplex PCR; TCRdb's table is partial and in-frame only. The table lists roughly 40,000 clones, around 82% of them singletons. The TCR sequence derives from a human donor with narcolepsy. The rearrangement uses TRBV4-1 and TRBJ2-2, with 7 bases that match TRBD1. Specimen: CD45RA- memory CD4+ T cells from PBMCs. The CDR3 DNA is TGCGCCAGCAGCCTATGGACAGGGAACACCGGGGAGCTGTTTTTT. Protein sequence: CASSLWTGNTGELFF.